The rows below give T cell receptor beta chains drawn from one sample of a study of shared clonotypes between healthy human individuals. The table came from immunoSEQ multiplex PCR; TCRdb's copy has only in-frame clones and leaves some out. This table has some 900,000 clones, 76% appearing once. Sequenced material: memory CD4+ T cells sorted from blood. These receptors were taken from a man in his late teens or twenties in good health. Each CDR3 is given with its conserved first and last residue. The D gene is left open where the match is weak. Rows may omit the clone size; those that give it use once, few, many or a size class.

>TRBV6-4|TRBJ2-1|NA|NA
TGTGCCACGAGGGACCTAGCCCTCAATGAGCAGTTCTTC
CATRDLALNEQFF
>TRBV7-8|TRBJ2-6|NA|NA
TGTGCCAGCAGCCTTTTAGGCTCCTCTGGGGCCAACGTCCTGACTTTC
CASSLLGSSGANVLTF
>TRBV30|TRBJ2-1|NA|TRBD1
TGTGCCTGGAGTCCGGGACAGGGGAGGGAGCAGTTCTTC
CAWSPGQGREQFF
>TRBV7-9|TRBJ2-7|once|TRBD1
TGTGCCAGCAGCCCTTCCGGGACAGGGGATAGTTACGAGCAGTACTTC
CASSPSGTGDSYEQYF
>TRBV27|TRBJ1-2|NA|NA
TGTGCCAGCACTAATCCTAACTATGGCTACACCTTC
CASTNPNYGYTF
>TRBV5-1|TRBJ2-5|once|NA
TGCGCCAGCAGCCTGTATGGGGGCGGTGAGACCCAGTACTTC
CASSLYGGGETQYF
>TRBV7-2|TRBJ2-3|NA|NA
TGTGCCAGCAGCTTACAGGGATTGGATACGCAGTATTTT
CASSLQGLDTQYF
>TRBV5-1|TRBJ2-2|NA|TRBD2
TGCGCCAGCAGCTTCTCCCTAGCGGGGAACACCGGGGAGCTGTTTTTT
CASSFSLAGNTGELFF
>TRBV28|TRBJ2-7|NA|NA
TGTGCCAGCAGTCCGTTCGGGCGGACCTACTACGAGCAGTACTTC
CASSPFGRTYYEQYF
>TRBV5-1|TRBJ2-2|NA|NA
TGCGCCAGCAGCTCGAGGGTGGGGAAAACCGGGGAGCTGTTTTTT
CASSSRVGKTGELFF
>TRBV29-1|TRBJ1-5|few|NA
TGCAGCGTTGGTCGGGGGTCCGATCAGCCCCAGCATTTT
CSVGRGSDQPQHF
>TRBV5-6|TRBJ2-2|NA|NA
TGTGCCAGCAGCCTTAACACCGGGGAGCTGTTTTTT
CASSLNTGELFF
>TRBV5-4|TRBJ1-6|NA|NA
TGTGCCAGCAGTGCCGGGATCTATAATTCACCCCTCCACTTT
CASSAGIYNSPLHF
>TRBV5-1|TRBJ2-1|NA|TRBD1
TGCGCCAGCAGCTTAGGACCGGGACAGGGATCCAATGAGCAGTTCTTC
CASSLGPGQGSNEQFF
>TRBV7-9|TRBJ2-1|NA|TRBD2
TGTGCCAGCAGCTTAGGCGGGGGGGAATACAATGAGCAGTTCTTC
CASSLGGGEYNEQFF
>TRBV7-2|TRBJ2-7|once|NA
TGTGCCAGCAGCTCCCCCTGGGGGGAGATCTACGAGCAGTACTTC
CASSSPWGEIYEQYF
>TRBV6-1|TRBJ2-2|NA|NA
TGTGCCAGCATCTTTCTCGCGGACACCGGGGAGCTGTTTTTT
CASIFLADTGELFF
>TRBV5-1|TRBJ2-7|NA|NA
TGCGCCAGCAGCTTGGCGACCGGGGACCCCTACGAGCAGTACTTC
CASSLATGDPYEQYF
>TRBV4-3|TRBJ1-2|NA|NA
TGCGCCAGCAGCCAAGGGTTAGGGGATGGCTACACCTTC
CASSQGLGDGYTF
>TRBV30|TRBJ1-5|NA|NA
TGTGCCTGGAGTCAAGGTCCCCACAATCAGCCCCAGCATTTT
CAWSQGPHNQPQHF
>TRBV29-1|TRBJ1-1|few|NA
TGCAGCTTTATCAGGGAGACTGAAGCTTTCTTT
CSFIRETEAFF
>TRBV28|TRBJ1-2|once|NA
TGTGCCAGCCTCCAGGGGAGAGGTGGCTACACCTTC
CASLQGRGGYTF
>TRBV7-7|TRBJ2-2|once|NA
TGTGCTAGCAGCTTTGGGGTCACCGGGGAGCTGTTTTTT
CASSFGVTGELFF
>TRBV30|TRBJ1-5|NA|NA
TGTGCCTGGAGTGCAGGGACACATCAGCCCCAGCATTTT
CAWSAGTHQPQHF
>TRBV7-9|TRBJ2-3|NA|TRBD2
TGTGCCAGCAGTCTTAGCGGGAGTGGCGCAGATACGCAGTATTTT
CASSLSGSGADTQYF
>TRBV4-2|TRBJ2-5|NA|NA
TGTGCCAGCAGCCAAGATCGTTGGGGGCTCCGGGACTCAGAAGAGACCCAGTACTTC
CASSQDRWGLRDSEETQYF
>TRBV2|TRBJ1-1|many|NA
TGTGCCAGCACCAAGAGCGGAGGGGGAGGGACTGAAGCTTTCTTT
CASTKSGGGGTEAFF
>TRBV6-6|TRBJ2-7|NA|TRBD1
TGTGCCAGCAGCCCAGGGACAGGGCGGGAGCAGTACTTC
CASSPGTGREQYF
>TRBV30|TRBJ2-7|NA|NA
TGTGCCTGGAGTGAGGCAGGGCGGGTGAACTTC
CAWSEAGRVNF
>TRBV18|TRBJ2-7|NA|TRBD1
TGTGCCAGCTCACCGGAACAGGGGGCCTACGAGCAGTACTTC
CASSPEQGAYEQYF
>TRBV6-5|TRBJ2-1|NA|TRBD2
TGTGCCAGCAGTTACTCGATATCAGCGGGAGGGGATGAGCAGTTCTTC
CASSYSISAGGDEQFF
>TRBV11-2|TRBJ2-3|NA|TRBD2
TGTGCCAGCAGCTTGGGACTAGCGGGGCGCGGACCAGGGGATACGCAGTATTTT
CASSLGLAGRGPGDTQYF
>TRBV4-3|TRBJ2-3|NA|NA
TGCGCCAGCAGCCAGGGTAGTGGAGGCAGTACAGATACGCAGTATTTT
CASSQGSGGSTDTQYF
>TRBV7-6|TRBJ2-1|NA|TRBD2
TGTGCCAGCAGCTCTCTCTTAGCGGGTACGAGCTCCTACAATGAGCAGTTCTTC
CASSSLLAGTSSYNEQFF
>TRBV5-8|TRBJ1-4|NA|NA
TGTGCCAGCAGTCACGTCGCTAGGGGGGCTAATGAAAAACTGTTTTTT
CASSHVARGANEKLFF
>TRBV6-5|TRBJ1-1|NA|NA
TGTGCCAGCAGGAGGGGTACCCCTATGAACACTGAAGCTTTCTTT
CASRRGTPMNTEAFF
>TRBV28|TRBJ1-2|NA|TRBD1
TGTGCCAGCAGTACCTCTGGCCGGGACAGTTCATCCCCTAACTATGGCTACACCTTC
CASSTSGRDSSSPNYGYTF
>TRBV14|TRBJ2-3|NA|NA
TGTGCCAGCTCTAAATACACAGATACGCAGTATTTT
CASSKYTDTQYF
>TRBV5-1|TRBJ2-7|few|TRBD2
TGCGCCAGCAGCTTGGAGTCTAGCGGGGGTCCCTCCTACGAGCAGTACTTC
CASSLESSGGPSYEQYF
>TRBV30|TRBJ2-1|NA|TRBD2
TGTGCCTGGAACCCCGGACTAGCGCCTAGCACTGAGCAGTTCTTC
CAWNPGLAPSTEQFF
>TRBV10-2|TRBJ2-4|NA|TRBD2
TGCGCCAGCAGTATGACTAGCGGGAGCATCGGTAACATTCAGTACTTC
CASSMTSGSIGNIQYF
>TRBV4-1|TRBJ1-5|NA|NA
TGCGCCAGCAGCCAAGGAGAACAGGCAGGCCAGCCCCAGCATTTT
CASSQGEQAGQPQHF
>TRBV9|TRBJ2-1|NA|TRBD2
TGTGCCAGCAGCCAAGGACTAGGGTACAATGAGCAGTTCTTC
CASSQGLGYNEQFF
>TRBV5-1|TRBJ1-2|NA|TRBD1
TGCGCCAGCAGCTTCGACAGGGCGACCGGCGGCTACACCTTC
CASSFDRATGGYTF
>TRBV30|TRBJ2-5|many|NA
TGTGCCTGGAGTGTACAGGCTTTCCTCGAGACCCAGTACTTC
CAWSVQAFLETQYF
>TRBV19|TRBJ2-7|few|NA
TGTGCCAGTAGTATAAGGGACGGCAGCTACGAGCAGTACTTC
CASSIRDGSYEQYF
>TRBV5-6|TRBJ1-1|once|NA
TGTGCCAGCAGCTTTCTGGGGTGGGCGAACACTGAAGCTTTCTTT
CASSFLGWANTEAFF
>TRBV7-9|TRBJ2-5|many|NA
TGTGCCAGCAGCTTATTTATTGGGTCAAAAAAAGAGACCCAGTACTTC
CASSLFIGSKKETQYF
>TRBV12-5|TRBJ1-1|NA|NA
TGTGCTAGTGGACGCGGCGGGAACACTGAAGCTTTCTTT
CASGRGGNTEAFF
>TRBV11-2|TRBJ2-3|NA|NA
TGTGCCAGCAGCCCCGGACTTTTCACAGATACGCAGTATTTT
CASSPGLFTDTQYF
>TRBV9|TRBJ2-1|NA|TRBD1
TGTGCCAGCAGCGTAAGGACAACAGGGGCCTCCTACAATGAGCAGTTCTTC
CASSVRTTGASYNEQFF
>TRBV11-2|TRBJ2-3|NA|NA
TGTGCCAGCAGCTCGGGACGGCCGAGCACAGATACGCAGTATTTT
CASSSGRPSTDTQYF
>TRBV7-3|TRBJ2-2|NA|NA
TGTGCCAGCAGCTTAAGATGGTCCGCGGGGACCGGGGAGCTGTTTTTT
CASSLRWSAGTGELFF
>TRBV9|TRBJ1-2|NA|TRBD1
TGTGCCAGCAGCGGGGGGGACAGCAGTATCTATGGCTACACCTTC
CASSGGDSSIYGYTF
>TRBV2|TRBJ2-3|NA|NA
TGTGCCAGCAGTGGAGAACCTTATACGCAGTATTTT
CASSGEPYTQYF
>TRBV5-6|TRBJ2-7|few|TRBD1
TGTGCCAGCAGCTTGGGACAGGGGGGGACCTACGAGCAGTACTTC
CASSLGQGGTYEQYF
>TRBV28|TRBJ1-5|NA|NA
TGTGCCAGCAGTTTAGGACCGCCTCACGGCCAGCATTTT
CASSLGPPHGQHF
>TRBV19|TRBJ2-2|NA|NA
TGTGCCAGTAGTATCTTTTTGGGGAACACCGGGGAGCTGTTTTTT
CASSIFLGNTGELFF
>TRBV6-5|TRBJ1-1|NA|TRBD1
TGTGCCAGCAGTTCACAGACAGGGTACACTGAAGCTTTCTTT
CASSSQTGYTEAFF
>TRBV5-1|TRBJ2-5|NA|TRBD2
TGCGCCAGCAGCTTGGAGCTAGCGGGAGAGACCCAGTACTTC
CASSLELAGETQYF